The source of this T cell receptor beta chain is a study of blood T cell repertoires in COVID-19. Study details: The United States, Italy and Spain supplied acute and convalescent COVID-19 samples. PBMCs, B-cell-depleted T cells, or T cells were the source of the cDNA or gDNA that made up the material.

Methods used by the authors: The authors estimated nucleated cell counts from reference gene primer amplification. The repertoire was sequenced with immunoSEQ multiplex PCR; TCRdb's copy has only in-frame clones and lacks some. The D gene and trimming were derived from the DNA, and the V and J assignments and clone size from that table. Of under 150,000 clones in the sample, approximately 81% were seen once. Trimming stripped 4 bases from V and 0 bases from J, with 13 bases between. Per the germline V gene, CDR1 is MNHEY and CDR2 is SVGAGI. The CDR3 extends over 16 amino acids. Material: peripheral blood. The TCR comes from a man in his forties or fifties with acute or convalescent COVID-19. The chain is built from TRBV6-5 and TRBJ1-5; D is uncertain. The CDR3: CASSSREIYSNQPQHF. In nucleotides, the CDR3 is TGTGCCAGCAGTTCCCGGGAGATTTATAGCAATCAGCCCCAGCATTTT.